In this sample, the clone carrying this T cell receptor (beta chain) turned up a few times. Trimming removed 5 bases from V and 0 bases from J, with 8 bases in between. Germline loops: CDR1 LNHDA, CDR2 SQIVND (reference sequence). The CDR3 has 14 residues. The sample originates from a study of blood T cell repertoires in COVID-19. Method: immunoSEQ multiplex PCR; TCRdb's copy keeps in-frame clones and lacks some. The data contain approximately 200,000 clones, about 86% of them singletons. The rearrangement joins TRBV19 to TRBJ1-3; D is perhaps TRBD1 (5 bases). The sample comprised PBMCs or T cells enriched from blood (not recorded which). The sequence was obtained from a man aged 35-49 years who had recovered from COVID-19. Written as DNA, the CDR3 is TGTGCCAGTAGTGACAGACTCTCTGGAAACACCATATATTTT. Its protein is CASSDRLSGNTIYF.